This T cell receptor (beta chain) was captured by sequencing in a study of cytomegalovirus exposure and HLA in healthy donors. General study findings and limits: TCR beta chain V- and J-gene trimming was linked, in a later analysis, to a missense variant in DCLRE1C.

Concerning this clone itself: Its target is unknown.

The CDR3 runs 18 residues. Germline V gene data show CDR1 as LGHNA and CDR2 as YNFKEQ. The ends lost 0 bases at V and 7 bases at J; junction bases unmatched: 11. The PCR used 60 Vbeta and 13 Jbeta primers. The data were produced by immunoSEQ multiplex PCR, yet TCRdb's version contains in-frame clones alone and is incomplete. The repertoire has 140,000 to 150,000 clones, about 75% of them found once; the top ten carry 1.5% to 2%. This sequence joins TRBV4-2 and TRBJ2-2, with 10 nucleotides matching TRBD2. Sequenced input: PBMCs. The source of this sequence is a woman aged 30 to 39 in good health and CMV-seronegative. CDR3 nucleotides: TGTGCCAGCAGCCAAGAGATTCGCCTAGCGGGGGCGGGCGGGGAGCTGTTTTTT. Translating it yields CASSQEIRLAGAGGELFF.